These T cell receptor beta chains were read from a single sample in a study of Ad26.COV2.S vaccination and SARS-CoV-2 variants. Repertoires were generated with immunoSEQ multiplex PCR, while TCRdb's copy carries only in-frame clones and drops some. The table has about 500,000 clones, 70% to 90% seen once. The sequences come from peripheral blood, collected in a trial of Ad26.COV2.S vaccine versus placebo. Every receptor here comes from a person aged 18 to 59 who received the Ad26.COV2.S COVID-19 vaccine or a placebo. Each CDR3 is given with its conserved first and last residue. D genes are given only for firm matches. Where a row states a size, it is once, few, many or the class of an expanded clone; other rows omit it.

J gene,D gene,clone size,V gene,CDR3 protein,CDR3 DNA
TRBJ2-3,TRBD2,NA,TRBV4-2,CASSQDVERGGSTDTQYF,TGTGCCAGCAGCCAAGATGTTGAGCGGGGGGGAAGCACAGATACGCAGTATTTT
TRBJ2-6,TRBD1,NA,TRBV7-2,CASSSTGVWNWANVLTF,TGTGCCAGCAGCTCCACAGGGGTATGGAATTGGGCCAACGTCCTGACTTTC
TRBJ1-2,TRBD1,NA,TRBV7-2,CASSSTGTGGLGGYTF,TGTGCCAGCAGCTCCACAGGGACAGGGGGCTTGGGTGGCTACACCTTC
TRBJ2-7,TRBD2,NA,TRBV4-2,CASSQPIAGHEQYF,TGTGCCAGCAGCCAGCCTATAGCGGGACACGAGCAGTACTTC
TRBJ1-5,NA,NA,TRBV27,CASSPLGVVGNQPQHF,TGTGCCAGCAGTCCTTTGGGGGTGGTTGGCAATCAGCCCCAGCATTTT
TRBJ2-7,NA,NA,TRBV18,CASSPGPYEQYF,TGTGCCAGCTCACCAGGCCCCTACGAGCAGTACTTC
TRBJ2-3,NA,NA,TRBV7-8,CASSSRRLADTQYF,TGTGCCAGCAGCTCCCGACGTCTGGCAGATACGCAGTATTTT
TRBJ2-7,TRBD2,few,TRBV5-1,CASSPPGLAGGSDEQYF,TGCGCCAGCAGCCCACCCGGGCTAGCGGGAGGGTCAGACGAGCAGTACTTC
TRBJ1-3,TRBD1,NA,TRBV5-5,CASSPSTGAGNTIYF,TGTGCCAGCAGCCCGAGCACAGGGGCTGGAAACACCATATATTTT
TRBJ1-2,NA,few,TRBV2,CASSDSGDGYTF,TGTGCCAGCAGTGATAGTGGGGATGGCTACACCTTC
TRBJ2-7,NA,NA,TRBV6-5,CASRRGGYEQYF,TGTGCCAGCAGGAGAGGGGGATACGAGCAGTACTTC